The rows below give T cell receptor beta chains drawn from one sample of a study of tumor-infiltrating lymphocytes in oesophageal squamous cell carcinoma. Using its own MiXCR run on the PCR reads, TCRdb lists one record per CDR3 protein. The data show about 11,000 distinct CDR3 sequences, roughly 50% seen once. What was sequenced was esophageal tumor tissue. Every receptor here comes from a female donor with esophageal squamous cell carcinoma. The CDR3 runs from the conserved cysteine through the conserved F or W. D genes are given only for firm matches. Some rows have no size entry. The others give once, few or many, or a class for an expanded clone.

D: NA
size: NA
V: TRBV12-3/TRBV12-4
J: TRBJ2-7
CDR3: CASSRSPIYEQYF
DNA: TGTGCCAGCAGCCGTTCCCCGATCTACGAGCAGTACTTC

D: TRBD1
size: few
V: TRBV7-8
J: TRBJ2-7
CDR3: CASSWDRTYEQYF
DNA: TGTGCCAGCAGCTGGGACAGGACCTACGAGCAGTACTTC

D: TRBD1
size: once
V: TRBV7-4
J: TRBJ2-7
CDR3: CASSSTGHEQYF
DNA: TGTGCCAGCAGCTCGACAGGGCACGAGCAGTACTTC

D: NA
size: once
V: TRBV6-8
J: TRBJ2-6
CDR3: CASSPLLSGANVLTF
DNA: TGTGCCAGCAGTCCTCTACTCTCTGGGGCCAACGTCCTGACTTTC

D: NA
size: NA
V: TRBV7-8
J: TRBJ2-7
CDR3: CVSSPRDNSYEQYF
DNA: TGTGTCAGCAGCCCACGTGACAATTCCTACGAGCAGTACTTC

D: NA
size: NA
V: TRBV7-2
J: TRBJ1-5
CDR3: CASSFGGQPQHF
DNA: TGTGCCAGCAGCTTTGGGGGCCAGCCCCAGCATTTT

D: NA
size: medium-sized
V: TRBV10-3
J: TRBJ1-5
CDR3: CAISAGNNQPQHF
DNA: TGTGCCATCTCCGCAGGGAACAATCAGCCCCAGCATTTT

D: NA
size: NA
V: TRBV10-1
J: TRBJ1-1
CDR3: CASSVSPGPNTEAFF
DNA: TGCGCCAGCAGTGTATCGCCGGGCCCTAACACTGAAGCTTTCTTT

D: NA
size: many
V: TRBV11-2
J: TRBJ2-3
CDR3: CASSLAGTDTQYF
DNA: TGTGCCAGCAGCTTAGCTGGCACAGATACGCAGTATTTT

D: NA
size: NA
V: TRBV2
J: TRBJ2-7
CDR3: CASTRAVYEQYF
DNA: TGTGCCAGCACCCGGGCGGTTTACGAGCAGTACTTC

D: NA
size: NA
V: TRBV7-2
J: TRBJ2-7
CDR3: CASSLLASEGEQYF
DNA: TGTGCCAGCAGCTTACTAGCCTCTGAGGGGGAGCAGTACTTC

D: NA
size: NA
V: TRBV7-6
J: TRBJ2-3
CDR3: CASSLGKYGGEDTQYF
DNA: TGTGCCAGCAGCCTAGGGAAGTACGGGGGCGAAGATACGCAGTATTTT

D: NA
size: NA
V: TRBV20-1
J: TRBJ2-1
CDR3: CSAFLSRLNEQFF
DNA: TGCAGTGCTTTTCTGAGTCGGCTGAATGAGCAGTTCTTC

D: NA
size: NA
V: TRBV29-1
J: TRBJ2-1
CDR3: CSVEGSRRAFYNEQFF
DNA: TGCAGCGTTGAAGGGAGTCGCCGGGCCTTTTACAATGAGCAGTTCTTC

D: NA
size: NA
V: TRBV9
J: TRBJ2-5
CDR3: CASSVGLFVETQYF
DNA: TGTGCCAGCAGCGTAGGTTTGTTTGTAGAGACCCAGTACTTC

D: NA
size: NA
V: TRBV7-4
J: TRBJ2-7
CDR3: CASNEGYSYEQYF
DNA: TGTGCCAGCAACGAGGGGTACTCCTACGAGCAGTACTTC

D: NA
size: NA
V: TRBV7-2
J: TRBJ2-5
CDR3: CASSLGRETQYF
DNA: TGTGCCAGCAGCTTGGGGCGAGAGACCCAGTACTTC

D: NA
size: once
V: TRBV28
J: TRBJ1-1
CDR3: CASRRVGDTEAFF
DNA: TGTGCCAGCAGACGTGTGGGGGACACTGAAGCTTTCTTT

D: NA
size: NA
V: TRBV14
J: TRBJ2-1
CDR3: CASSQGGPDEQFF
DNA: TGTGCCAGCAGCCAAGGCGGACCGGATGAGCAGTTCTTC

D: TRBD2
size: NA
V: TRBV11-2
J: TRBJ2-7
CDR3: CASSLGFRTPGIAGVFSPYEQYF
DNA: TGTGCCAGCAGCTTAGGGTTTAGGACCCCTGGGATAGCGGGAGTTTTTAGCCCCTACGAGCAGTACTTC

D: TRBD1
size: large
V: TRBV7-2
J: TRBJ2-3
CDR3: CASSPRTGGPDTQYF
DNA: TGTGCCAGCAGCCCAAGGACAGGGGGGCCAGATACGCAGTATTTT

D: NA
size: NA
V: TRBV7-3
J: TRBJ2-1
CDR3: CASSLLAFSYNEQFF
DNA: TGTGCCAGCAGCTTACTAGCGTTCTCCTACAATGAGCAGTTCTTC

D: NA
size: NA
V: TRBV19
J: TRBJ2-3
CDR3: CASSAKRDFTDTQYF
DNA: TGTGCCAGTAGTGCAAAAAGGGATTTCACAGATACGCAGTATTTT

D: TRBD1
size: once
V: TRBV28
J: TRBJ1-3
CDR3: CASSETGALSGNTIYF
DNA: TGTGCCAGCAGTGAAACAGGGGCCCTCTCTGGAAACACCATATATTTT

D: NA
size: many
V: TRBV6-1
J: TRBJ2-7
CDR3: CASNSLTGGSYEQYF
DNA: TGTGCCAGCAACAGTTTGACTGGTGGCTCCTACGAGCAGTACTTC

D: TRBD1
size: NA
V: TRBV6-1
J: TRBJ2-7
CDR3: CASSRDRGTYEQYF
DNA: TGTGCCAGCTCTCGGGACAGGGGGACCTACGAGCAGTACTTC

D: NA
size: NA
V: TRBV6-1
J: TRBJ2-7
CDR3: CASSYTALRGSEQYF
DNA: TGTGCCAGCAGTTACACGGCCCTCAGGGGTAGCGAGCAGTACTTC

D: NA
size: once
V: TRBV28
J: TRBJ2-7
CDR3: CASSRRGRVEQYF
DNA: TGTGCCAGCAGCCGGAGGGGGCGCGTCGAGCAGTACTTC

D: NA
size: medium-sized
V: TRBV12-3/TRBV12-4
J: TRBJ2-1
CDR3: CASSLKRNNEQFF
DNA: TGTGCCAGCAGTTTAAAGCGGAACAATGAGCAGTTCTTC

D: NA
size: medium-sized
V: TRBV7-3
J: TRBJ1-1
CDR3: CASSLRGNTEAFF
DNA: TGTGCCAGCAGCTTAAGGGGGAACACTGAAGCTTTCTTT

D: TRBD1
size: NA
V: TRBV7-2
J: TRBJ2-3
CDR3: CASSLFRTGSVDTQYF
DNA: TGTGCCAGCAGCCTTTTTAGGACAGGTTCTGTGGATACGCAGTATTTT

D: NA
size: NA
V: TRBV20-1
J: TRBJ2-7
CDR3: CSARGQISYEQYF
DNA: TGCAGTGCTAGAGGGCAGATCTCCTACGAGCAGTACTTC

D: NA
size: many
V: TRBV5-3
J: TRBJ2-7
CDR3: CARSIGHYIPPYEQYF
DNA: TGTGCCAGAAGCATCGGACACTACATCCCACCTTACGAGCAGTACTTC

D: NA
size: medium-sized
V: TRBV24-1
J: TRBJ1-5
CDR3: CATSDPYYDTLNQPQHF
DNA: TGTGCCACCAGTGACCCATATTATGACACCCTGAATCAGCCCCAGCATTTT

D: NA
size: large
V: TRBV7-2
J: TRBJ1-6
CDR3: CASSLVPGSDSPLHF
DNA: TGTGCCAGCAGCTTAGTTCCAGGGAGTGATTCACCCCTCCACTTT

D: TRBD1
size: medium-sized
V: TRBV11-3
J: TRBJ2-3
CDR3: CASSPGQITDTQYF
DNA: TGTGCCAGCAGCCCGGGACAGATCACAGATACGCAGTATTTT

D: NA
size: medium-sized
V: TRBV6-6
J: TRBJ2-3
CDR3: CASSYRYPRDTQYF
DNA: TGTGCCAGCAGTTACAGATACCCGCGAGATACGCAGTATTTT

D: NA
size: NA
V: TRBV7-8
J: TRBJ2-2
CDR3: CASSLGYTGELFF
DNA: TGTGCCAGCAGCTTAGGCTACACCGGGGAGCTGTTTTTT

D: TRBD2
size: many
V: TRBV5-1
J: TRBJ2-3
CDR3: CASSLGGLAGTDTQYF
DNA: TGCGCCAGCAGCTTGGGGGGACTAGCGGGCACAGATACGCAGTATTTT

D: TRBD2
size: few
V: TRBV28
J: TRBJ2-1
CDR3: CASSLGGTSGRHYNEQFF
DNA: TGTGCCAGCAGTTTAGGGGGAACTAGCGGGAGGCACTACAATGAGCAGTTCTTC

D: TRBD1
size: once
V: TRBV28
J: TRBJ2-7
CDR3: CASNPWTGAHEQYF
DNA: TGTGCCAGCAATCCGTGGACAGGGGCCCACGAGCAGTACTTC

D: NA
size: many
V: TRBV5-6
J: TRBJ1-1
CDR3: CASSLSQANTEAFF
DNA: TGTGCCAGCAGCTTATCCCAGGCGAACACTGAAGCTTTCTTT

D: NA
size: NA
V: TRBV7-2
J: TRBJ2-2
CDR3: CASSSRGMGTGELFF
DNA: TGTGCCAGCAGCTCCAGGGGTATGGGCACCGGGGAGCTGTTTTTT

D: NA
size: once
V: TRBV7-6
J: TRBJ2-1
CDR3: CASSHGQGETSGYNEQFF
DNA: TGTGCCAGCAGCCATGGACAGGGGGAGACTAGCGGGTACAATGAGCAGTTCTTC

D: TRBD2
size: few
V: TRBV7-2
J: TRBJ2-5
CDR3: CASSLGRTSGYNEQYF
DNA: TGTGCCAGCAGCTTAGGCAGGACTAGCGGATACAATGAGCAGTACTTC

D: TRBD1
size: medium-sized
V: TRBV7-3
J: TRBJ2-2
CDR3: CASRRTGGTGELFF
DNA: TGTGCCAGCAGAAGGACAGGGGGCACCGGGGAGCTGTTTTTT

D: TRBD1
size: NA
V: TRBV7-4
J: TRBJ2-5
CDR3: CASSTQGSETQYF
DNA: TGTGCCAGCAGCACACAGGGGTCCGAGACCCAGTACTTC